These 23 T cell receptor beta chains share one sample of origin, sequenced in a study of blood T cell repertoires in COVID-19. Some clones are missing from TCRdb's copy, which holds only in-frame ones; the method was immunoSEQ multiplex PCR. Here the sample spans approximately 250,000 clones, 75% to 90% being singletons. Sequenced input: peripheral blood. Receptor source: a woman in her seventies with COVID-19, enrolled during active disease.

This chain uses TRBV4-3 with TRBJ2-7, with a tentative D call TRBD2 (6 bases). The V gene lost 4 bases and the J gene lost 9 bases, with 16 bases spanning the gap. Germline V gene sequence: CDR1 LGHNA, CDR2 YSLEER. This CDR3 has 13 residues. The CDR3 nucleotides are TGCGCCAGCAGCCCAGGAGGGAGTTCTCTGCAGTACTTC. Translating it yields CASSPGGSSLQYF.

The chain combines TRBV19 with TRBJ1-5; TRBD1 aligns across 12 bases. Germline CDR1 reads LNHDA; CDR2 reads SQIVND (reference sequence). The CDR3 spans 15 residues. V lost 10 bases and J lost 6; bases outside the gene matches: 10. CDR3 nucleotides: TGTGCCACTACCACCGGGACAGGGGGCGTTCAGCCCCAGCATTTT. This codes for CATTTGTGGVQPQHF.

The chain uses TRBV28 and TRBJ1-6; 11 bases agree with TRBD1. The V and J ends lost 8 bases and 6 bases, in that order; junction bases with no gene match: 12. In germline, CDR1 is MDHEN, CDR2 SYDVKM. The CDR3 consists of 17 residues. CDR3 in amino acids: CASRPGTGGLVNSPLHF. DNA of the CDR3: TGTGCCAGCCGTCCCGGGACAGGGGGACTTGTTAATTCACCCCTCCACTTT.

The CDR3 nucleotides are TGCGCCAGCAGCTTCGCCCAGATCACCAGGGTGAAGGACGAGCAGTACTTC. Amino acids: CASSFAQITRVKDEQYF. The V gene is TRBV5-1, the J gene TRBJ2-7, with D maybe TRBD1 (5 bases). The CDR3 totals 17 residues. The V gene's germline CDR1 is SGHRS and CDR2 YFSETQ. Deletions cut 2 bases from V and 5 bases from J, with 23 bases between.

This clone is a singleton in its sample. As DNA, the CDR3 is TGTGCCAGCAGCTCCCGGGACAGGGACGAAAAACTGTTTTTT. Encoded protein: CASSSRDRDEKLFF. J is TRBJ1-4 and V is TRBV7-8; 9 nucleotides agree with TRBD1. CDR1 is SGHVS and CDR2 is FQNEAQ in the germline V gene. The CDR3 has 14 residues. V shed 4 bases, J shed 8 bases, and the junction held 5 bases outside the gene matches.

The J gene is TRBJ2-2, the V gene TRBV4-3; 8 nucleotides match TRBD2. CDR3 length equals 16 residues. Trimming took 4 bases from V and 0 from J; bases not matched to a gene: 4. Per germline, CDR1 LGHNA and CDR2 YSLEER. For the CDR3, the DNA is TGCGCCAGCAGCCTTATGCGGGGGGCGAACACCGGGGAGCTGTTTTTT. Its translation is CASSLMRGANTGELFF.

The chain employs TRBV24-1 and TRBJ1-4; D uncertain. Between the trimmed V and J ends, which lost 5 bases and 0 bases, there was a span of 9 bases. CDR1 is KGHDR, CDR2 SFDVKD, per germline. The CDR3 extends over 15 amino acids. The CDR3 here is CATSANGATNEKLFF. The CDR3 DNA is TGTGCCACCAGTGCCAACGGTGCAACTAATGAAAAACTGTTTTTT.

The chain uses TRBV7-3 and TRBJ2-1; 7 bases map to TRBD1. CDR3 length: 16 amino acids. The germline gives CDR1 SGHTA, CDR2 FQGTGA. V was pared by 1 base and J by 0 bases, with 3 bases of the junction left unmatched. The CDR3 DNA sequence: TGTGCCAGCAGCTTAAATCAGGGGGACTCCTACAATGAGCAGTTCTTC. Translation gives CASSLNQGDSYNEQFF.

The gene calls are TRBV19 and TRBJ2-2; D not certain. The CDR3 sequence is 14 residues long. V was pared by 4 bases and J by 4 bases, with 10 bases between. Per the germline V gene, CDR1 is LNHDA and CDR2 is SQIVND (reference sequence). The CDR3 protein is CASSKITVTGELFF. In DNA form, the CDR3 reads TGTGCCAGTAGTAAGATAACGGTCACCGGGGAGCTGTTTTTT. The full variable domain, with the rest looked up from reference TRBV19 and TRBJ2-2, is DGGITQSPKYLFRKEGQNVTLSCEQNLNHDAMYWYRQDPGQGLRLIYYSQIVNDFQKGDIAEGYSVSREKKESFPLTVTSAQKNPTAFYLCASSKITVTGELFFGEGSRLTVL.

The J gene is TRBJ1-2, the V gene TRBV4-1, with D possibly being TRBD1 (6 bases). The CDR3 extends over 18 amino acids. Trimming stripped 7 bases from V and 0 bases from J, with 24 bases between. Germline values: CDR1 MGHRA, CDR2 YSYEKL. For the CDR3, the DNA is TGCGCCAGCACCACTAGGGGCAGCAGGGGTACTTCTAACTATGGCTACACCTTC. This encodes CASTTRGSRGTSNYGYTF.

CDR3 DNA sequence: TGTGCCATCATAACACGGAGCTCCTACGAGCAGTACTTC. Protein product: CAIITRSSYEQYF. The J gene is TRBJ2-7, the V gene TRBV10-3; D gene unclear. The CDR3 is 13 amino acids. Per germline, CDR1 ENHRY and CDR2 SYGVKD. V lost 7 bases and J lost 0, with 10 bases in between.

This chain joins TRBV21-1 and TRBJ2-3; the table names TRBD1, a call not compared with the DNA. TRBV21-1 is a pseudogene locus. The CDR3 is made up of 18 amino acids. The CDR3 DNA reads as TGTGCCAGCAGCAAAGAAGACTCGGGACAGGGACACACAGATACGCAGTATTTT. Its protein product is CASSKEDSGQGHTDTQYF.

The V and J genes are TRBV5-1 and TRBJ1-2, with 7 bases that match TRBD1. Germline V gene lookup returns CDR1 SGHRS and CDR2 YFSETQ. CDR3 length: 17 residues. Trimming took 0 bases from V and 4 from J; bases not matched to a gene: 12. The CDR3 region is CASSLETGLNYFYGYTF. In DNA, the CDR3 is TGCGCCAGCAGCTTGGAGACAGGGTTAAACTATTTCTATGGCTACACCTTC.

This rearrangement joins TRBV19 to TRBJ1-6, with 7 bases that match TRBD1. Unmatched junction bases numbered 9, after V lost 5 bases and J lost 8 bases. Germline values: CDR1 LNHDA, CDR2 SQIVND (reference sequence). This CDR3 is built from 15 residues. The DNA for the CDR3 is TGTGCCAGTAGTCCCCGAGGGGGCGCGGATTCACCCCTCCACTTT. Its translation: CASSPRGGADSPLHF.

The V and J genes are TRBV3-1 (or the pseudogene TRBV3-2) and TRBJ1-6, with 8 bases lining up with TRBD1. CDR1 and CDR2 from the germline V gene are LGHDT and YNNKEL (reference sequence). This CDR3 contains 20 residues. Trimming at V came to 3 bases and at J to 3 bases, leaving 16 bases not matched to a gene. The CDR3 region has the DNA TGTGCCAGCAGCCATACCGACCCGATCAGGGGGCTCCTCTATAATTCACCCCTCCACTTT. Protein sequence: CASSHTDPIRGLLYNSPLHF.

V usage is TRBV5-1 and J usage is TRBJ2-3; 7 bases agree with TRBD2. Germline V lookup: CDR1 SGHRS, CDR2 YFSETQ. J was trimmed by 0 bases and V by 7 bases; bases with no gene match: 5. The CDR3 spans 14 residues. Here the CDR3 DNA reads TGCGCCAGCCGAGCGGGGTATAGCACAGATACGCAGTATTTT. Encoded protein: CASRAGYSTDTQYF.

The chain couples TRBV30 to TRBJ1-5, with TRBD1 matching 8 bases. This CDR3 is 14 amino acids long. In germline, CDR1 is GTSNPN, CDR2 SVGIG (reference sequence). The V gene end was trimmed by 0 bases and the J gene end by 6 bases; junction bases not matched to a gene: 4. The CDR3 protein is CAWSVGQGAQPQHF. CDR3 nucleotides: TGTGCCTGGAGTGTAGGGCAGGGGGCTCAGCCCCAGCATTTT. The full variable domain, in which reference TRBV30 and TRBJ1-5 provide the parts outside the CDR3, is SQTIHQWPATLVQPVGSPLSLECTVEGTSNPNLYWYRQAAGRGLQLLFYSVGIGQISSEVPQNLSASRPQDRQFILSSKKLLLSDSGFYLCAWSVGQGAQPQHFGDGTRLSIL.

This clone was found once. The chain uses TRBV25-1 and TRBJ1-1; tentatively, D is TRBD1 (5 bases). V shed 3 bases and J shed 5 bases, with 16 bases lying between them. Germline V gene data show CDR1 as MGHDK and CDR2 as SYGVNS. The CDR3 extends over 15 amino acids. The CDR3 bases are TGTGCCAGCAGTGATTCGTGGGGCAGCTTGACTGAAGCTTTCTTT. Translating gives CASSDSWGSLTEAFF.

The J gene is TRBJ1-1, the V gene TRBV6-6; unclear D gene. The CDR3 is 12 amino acids. With 2 bases removed from V and 12 bases from J, the gap between germline ends came to 13 bases. Germline V gene sequence: CDR1 MNHNY, CDR2 SVGAGI (reference sequence). The CDR3 sequence: CASSYVERATFF. The CDR3 DNA is TGTGCCAGCAGTTACGTTGAGAGAGCAACTTTCTTT.

The chain employs TRBV6-5 and TRBJ2-7; TRBD1 agrees at 8 bases. V shed 7 bases, J shed 2 bases, and the junction held 7 bases outside the gene matches. CDR1 is MNHEY, CDR2 SVGAGI, per germline. The CDR3 is made up of 14 amino acids. CDR3 in amino acids: CASIVRTGTYEQYF. CDR3 nucleotide sequence: TGTGCCAGCATCGTAAGGACAGGGACCTACGAGCAGTACTTC.

The rearrangement joins TRBV6-1 to TRBJ2-7, with a tentative D call TRBD2 (5 bases). The CDR3 consists of 14 residues. Germline V lookup: CDR1 MNHNS, CDR2 SASEGT. Trimming took 2 bases from V and 2 from J, leaving 10 bases between them. CDR3 coding DNA: TGTGCCAGCAGTGAAAACCCGGGAACCTACGAGCAGTACTTC. Translating gives CASSENPGTYEQYF.

V gene TRBV29-1 combines with J gene TRBJ2-7; perhaps TRBD1 as D (6 bases). Per the germline V gene, CDR1 is SQVTM and CDR2 is ANQGSEA. Trimming pared 6 bases from V and 9 bases from J, leaving 21 bases between. This CDR3 spans 13 amino acids. CDR3 nucleotides: TGCAGCGTCCGTGACAGGACCTACGATGGGCAGTACTTC. Translated: CSVRDRTYDGQYF.

The rearrangement links TRBV3-1 (or the pseudogene TRBV3-2) to TRBJ1-2; 8 bases line up with TRBD1. V trimming: 2 bases; J trimming: 4 bases; junction bases outside the gene matches: 12. The germline V gene has CDR1 LGHDT and CDR2 YNNKEL (reference sequence). The CDR3 contains 17 residues. CDR3 loop: CASSQLRQGPSFYGYTF. In nucleotides, the CDR3 is TGTGCCAGCAGCCAACTAAGACAGGGGCCTTCATTCTATGGCTACACCTTC.